This T cell receptor (beta chain) was recorded in a study of cytomegalovirus exposure and HLA in healthy donors. Study details: Genotyping of about 400 donors showed that around 86% belonged to the Caucasian-associated ancestry cluster.

Broader study findings: Most TCR beta V segments were productive about 87% or about 30% of the time in an earlier analysis. Across donors, presence/absence analyses took sequencing depth to be roughly uniform. Per a later analysis, about 17,000 TCR beta sequences showed association with HLA alleles at 0.05 false discovery rate.

The PCR contained 60 Vbeta and 13 Jbeta primers. The protocol was immunoSEQ multiplex PCR, while the TCRdb copy is restricted to in-frame clones and leaves out a portion. Of around 120,000 clones in the sample, around three quarters were seen once. Regarding this clone: Its antigen is unknown. The germline gene is not matched at one end of the junction; a read error may be the cause.

The germline V gene encodes CDR1 SGHRS and CDR2 YFSETQ. CDR3 size: 12 residues. Sequencing was done on a sample of PBMCs. This clonotype originated in a human donor in good health. The V gene is TRBV5-1, the J gene TRBJ1-3; D call uncertain. The CDR3 spells CASRQIGHTIYF. CDR3 nucleotide sequence: TGTGCCAGCAGACAAATTGGGCACACCATATATTTT.